This record covers a single T cell receptor beta chain. Its cognate antigen has yet to be identified. It has no much larger one-base neighbor in the sample; base qualities were not kept. Taken from cysteine to phenylalanine, the CDR3 has 13 residues. Only the CDR3 region is kept as DNA, spanning 39 bases read in frame from base 1. Trimming costs V 4 bases and J 4 bases, and their ends lie 5 bases apart. The CDR1 and CDR2 encoded by the germline V gene (reference sequence) are MNHEY and SMNVEV. TCRbeta CDR3 regions were amplified from genomic DNA using the immunoSEQ Assay, a bias-controlled multiplex PCR. In the source study's methods: The number of nucleated cells in each sample was estimated from the amplification of reference gene primers within the assay. To quantify the absolute abundance of each unique TCRbeta CDR3 rearrangement, sequence reads were collapsed and filtered. For each sample, productive Simpson clonality was calculated as the square root of Simpson's diversity index over productive rearrangements. This immuneACCESS table, as held by TCRdb, lists in-frame sequences with V and J called but not all clones. Of the missing ones, under half trace to an unresolved V gene in checked studies; the others have no known cause. That table supplies the V and J calls and clone size; D and trimming were determined from the DNA. Within this sample are around 260,000 clones, with 86% of them counted one time only. The leading ten clones occupy 3% of the sample.

This sample stems from a study of blood T cell repertoires in COVID-19 (dated by TCRdb to about 2020). Regarding the research as a whole: Samples from collaborators originated in the United States, Italy and Spain and spanned both the acute and convalescent phases of COVID-19. The prospective study material was composed of cDNA or gDNA derived from T cells, B-cell-depleted T cells, or PBMCs. Deeply sampled blood TCRbeta repertoires from subjects exposed to, actively infected with, or recovered from COVID-19 were included in the dataset. The repertoires were released in a freely available public database meant as a resource for research on the immune response to SARS-CoV-2. Samples were obtained from the ongoing ImmuneRACE study (first 160 participants) and from 1,000 to 1,500 subjects provided by 6 global collaborators. The sample metadata nearly always contained a de-identified subject ID, COVID-19 status, age in years and sex. Where available, HLA class I and class II types were obtained from metadata supplied by the sample provider rather than from assay-based typing.

Points the paper makes about the study in general: How much clinical and demographic metadata was included differed by source and by participant, and the metadata was provided uncurated.

Whole blood was collected in K2EDTA tubes by collaborating institutions according to the institutions' own protocols. Collaborator samples were shipped for TCRbeta analysis as frozen whole blood, isolated PBMCs, or DNA extracted from either sample type. The source of this sequence is a woman in her twenties or thirties with active or convalescent COVID-19. The sample consisted of peripheral blood. The rearrangement combines TRBV27 with TRBJ1-6, with no reliable assignment of the D segment. The DNA is TGTGCCAGCAGTTACGGGTATAATTCACCCCTCCACTTT. Its coded protein is CASSYGYNSPLHF.